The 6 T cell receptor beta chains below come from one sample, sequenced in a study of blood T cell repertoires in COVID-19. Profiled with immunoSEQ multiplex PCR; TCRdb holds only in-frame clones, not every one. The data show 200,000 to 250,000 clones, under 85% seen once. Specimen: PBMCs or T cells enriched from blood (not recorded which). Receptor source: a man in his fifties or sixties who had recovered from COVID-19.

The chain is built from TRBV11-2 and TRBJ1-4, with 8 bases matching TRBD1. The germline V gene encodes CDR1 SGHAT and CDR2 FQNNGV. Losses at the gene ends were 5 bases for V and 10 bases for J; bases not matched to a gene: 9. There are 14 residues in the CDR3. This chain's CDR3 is CASSLGQGARKLFF. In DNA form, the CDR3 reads TGTGCCAGCAGCCTAGGACAGGGCGCAAGAAAACTGTTTTTT. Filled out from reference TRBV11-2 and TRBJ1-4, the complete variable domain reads EAGVAQSPRYKIIEKRQSVAFWCNPISGHATLYWYQQILGQGPKLLIQFQNNGVVDDSQLPKDRFSAERLKGVDSTLKIQPAKLEDSAVYLCASSLGQGARKLFFGSGTQLSVL.

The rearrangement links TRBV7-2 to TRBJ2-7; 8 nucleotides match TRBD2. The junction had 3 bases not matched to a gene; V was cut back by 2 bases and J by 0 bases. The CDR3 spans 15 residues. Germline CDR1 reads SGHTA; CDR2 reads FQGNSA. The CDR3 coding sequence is TGTGCCAGCAGCTTAATAGCGGGGAGCTCCTACGAGCAGTACTTC. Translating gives CASSLIAGSSYEQYF.

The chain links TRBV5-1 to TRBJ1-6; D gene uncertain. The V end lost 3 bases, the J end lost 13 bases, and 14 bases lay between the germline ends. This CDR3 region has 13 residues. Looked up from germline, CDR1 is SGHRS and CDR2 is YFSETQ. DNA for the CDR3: TGCGCCAGCAGCTGGTCCACGGAGGAGCCCCTCCACTTT. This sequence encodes CASSWSTEEPLHF.

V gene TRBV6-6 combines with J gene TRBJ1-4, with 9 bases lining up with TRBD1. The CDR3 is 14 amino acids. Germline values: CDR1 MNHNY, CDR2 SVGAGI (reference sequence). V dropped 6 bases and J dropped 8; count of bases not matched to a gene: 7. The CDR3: CASRSGQGKEKLFF. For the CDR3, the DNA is TGTGCCAGCAGATCCGGACAGGGGAAGGAAAAACTGTTTTTT.

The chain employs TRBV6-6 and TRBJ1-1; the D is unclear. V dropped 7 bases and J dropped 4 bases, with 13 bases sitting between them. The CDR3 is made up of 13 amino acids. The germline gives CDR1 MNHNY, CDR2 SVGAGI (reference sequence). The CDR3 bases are TGTGCCAGCACACGGGAAGTGGGCACTGAAGCTTTCTTT. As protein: CASTREVGTEAFF.

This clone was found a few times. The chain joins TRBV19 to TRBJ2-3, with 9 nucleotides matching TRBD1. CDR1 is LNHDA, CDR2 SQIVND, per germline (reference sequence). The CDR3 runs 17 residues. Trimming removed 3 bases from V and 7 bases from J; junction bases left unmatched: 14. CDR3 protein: CASSILTGTGPPHTQYF. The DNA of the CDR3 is TGTGCCAGTAGTATCCTCACCGGGACAGGGCCCCCTCATACGCAGTATTTT.